This T cell receptor beta chain stems from a study of identical twins. Study conclusions and caveats: Memory repertoires showed no such pattern, whereas abundant cord blood beta clonotypes carried fewer insertions. Researchers reported excess low generation probability among twin-shared out-of-frame alpha sequences.

A single record per CDR3 protein comes from TCRdb applying MiXCR to the 5' RACE reads. The table shows about 530,000 distinct CDR3 sequences, with approximately 20% occurring only once. The CDR3 length is 14 residues. V dropped 7 bases and J dropped 5 bases, with 12 bases sitting between them. This clonotype has just a few counts. Antigen: not known. These data were likewise used in another study, on yellow fever vaccine responses in identical twins. That investigation notes: The T cell response to vaccination in identical twins was reportedly partly convergent and partly personalized.

This clonotype was sampled from a woman under 30 in good health. The chain combines TRBV12-3 or TRBV12-4 with TRBJ1-6; D is undetermined. Sample: CD4+ T cells sorted from blood. CDR3 sequence (DNA): TGTGCCAGCAATCGACACCTCAATAATTCACCCCTCCACTTT. It is translated as CASNRHLNNSPLHF.